This T cell receptor beta chain appears in the sequencing data of a study of blood T cells in healthy people across ages. General study results and limits: More naive CD4+ cells and higher diversity marked long-lived donors relative to aged donors. Age advanced and TCR beta diversity per million T cells fell, roughly linearly.

Using a J-beta primer mix together with a sample-barcoded 5' primer, a second PCR was run for roughly 6 to 12 cycles. TCRdb ran MiXCR on the 5' RACE reads and lists one entry per CDR3 protein. The sample has under 850,000 distinct CDR3 sequences, approximately 35% seen once; the top ten hold around 13%. On this clonotype itself: Its specificity is not known. A read error is possible here, since a much larger clone lies one base away.

Looked up from germline, CDR1 is SGHVS and CDR2 is FQNEAQ. This CDR3 spans 18 amino acids. V and J are TRBV7-8 and TRBJ2-1; TRBD1 matches at 10 bases. The source is a man between 18 and 29 years old in good health. The sequencing input was blood. CDR3 nucleotides: TGTGCCTGCAGCCGTGGTCGACAGGGGGCAGCAGGGTCGAATGAGCAGTTCTTC. This translates into CACSRGRQGAAGSNEQFF.